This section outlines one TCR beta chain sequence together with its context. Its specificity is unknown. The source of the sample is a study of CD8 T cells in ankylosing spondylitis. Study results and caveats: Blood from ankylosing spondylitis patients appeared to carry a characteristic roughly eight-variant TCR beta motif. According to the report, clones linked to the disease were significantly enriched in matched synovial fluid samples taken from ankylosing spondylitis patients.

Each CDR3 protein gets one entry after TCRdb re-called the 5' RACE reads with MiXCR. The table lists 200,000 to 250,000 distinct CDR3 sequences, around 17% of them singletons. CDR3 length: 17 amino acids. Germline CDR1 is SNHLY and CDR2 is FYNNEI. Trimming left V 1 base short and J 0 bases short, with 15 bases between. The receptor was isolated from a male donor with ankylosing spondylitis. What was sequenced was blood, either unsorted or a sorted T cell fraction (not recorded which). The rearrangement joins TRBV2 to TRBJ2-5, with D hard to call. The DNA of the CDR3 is TGTGCCAGCAGTGAAGTGTCAGACTGGACGTACCAAGAGACCCAGTACTTC. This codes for CASSEVSDWTYQETQYF.